This is a list of T cell receptor beta chains from one sample in a study of a mutant IDH1 vaccine in newly diagnosed glioma. TCRdb's copy holds only in-frame clones and misses some; the assay was immunoSEQ multiplex PCR. Of 95,000 to 100,000 clones in the sample, around 90% were seen once. Sequenced here: PBMCs, sampled from a glioma patient treated with radiotherapy, temozolomide or both. The receptors were gathered from a woman aged 45-60 years with glioma. CDR3s include the opening cysteine and the closing phenylalanine or tryptophan. D genes are given only for firm matches.

D gene: -; V gene: TRBV5-6; J gene: TRBJ2-7; CDR3 protein: CASSLAEGPYEQYF
D gene: -; V gene: TRBV5-1; J gene: TRBJ2-1; CDR3 protein: CASRERTHNEQFF
D gene: TRBD1; V gene: TRBV19; J gene: TRBJ2-7; CDR3 protein: CASSPGDSYEQYF
D gene: TRBD1; V gene: TRBV5-4; J gene: TRBJ2-7; CDR3 protein: CASKRQGTYEQYF
D gene: -; V gene: TRBV10-3; J gene: TRBJ1-2; CDR3 protein: CAISEGQGVGGYTF
D gene: TRBD2; V gene: TRBV7-3; J gene: TRBJ2-2; CDR3 protein: CASSDLAGNLTGELFF
D gene: -; V gene: TRBV6-5; J gene: TRBJ1-4; CDR3 protein: CASTPLTGGKLFF
D gene: -; V gene: TRBV28; J gene: TRBJ2-3; CDR3 protein: CASKDSSTDTQYF
D gene: -; V gene: TRBV7-9; J gene: TRBJ1-1; CDR3 protein: CASSLEVNTEAFF
D gene: -; V gene: TRBV5-1; J gene: TRBJ1-4; CDR3 protein: CASSLADLATNEKLFF
D gene: -; V gene: TRBV9; J gene: TRBJ2-3; CDR3 protein: CASSVGHNTDTQYF
D gene: -; V gene: TRBV2; J gene: TRBJ1-2; CDR3 protein: CASSEFTGSGYTF
D gene: -; V gene: TRBV28; J gene: TRBJ1-2; CDR3 protein: CASSFGGSYGYTF
D gene: TRBD2; V gene: TRBV2; J gene: TRBJ2-5; CDR3 protein: CASTRTSGGGTQYF
D gene: -; V gene: TRBV29-1; J gene: TRBJ1-6; CDR3 protein: CSVEADKFENSPLHF
D gene: -; V gene: TRBV18; J gene: TRBJ1-3; CDR3 protein: CASSPPTDAGNTIYF